This TCR beta chain emerged from a study of T cell responses to AZD1222 COVID-19 vaccine. For this clone: Its antigen is undetermined.

Only in-frame clones appear in the TCRdb table, and some are missing; sequencing was by immunoSEQ multiplex PCR. The sample lists approximately 140,000 clones; around 93% were seen once. Study conclusions and caveats: Only five or six individuals given AZD1222 were seropositive at baseline.

Germline CDR1 is SQVTM and CDR2 is ANQGSEA. The CDR3 loop spans 15 amino acids. J lost 4 bases, V lost 7 bases, and 14 bases had no gene match. The source material was peripheral blood, sampled on day 0 of AZD1222 vaccination. The sequence was obtained from an adult in good health. This chain uses TRBV29-1 with TRBJ2-3; 7 nucleotides align to TRBD2. The CDR3 region has the DNA TGCAGCGGACGGCGGGGGACGCTGATTGCAGATACGCAGTATTTT. Translation gives CSGRRGTLIADTQYF.